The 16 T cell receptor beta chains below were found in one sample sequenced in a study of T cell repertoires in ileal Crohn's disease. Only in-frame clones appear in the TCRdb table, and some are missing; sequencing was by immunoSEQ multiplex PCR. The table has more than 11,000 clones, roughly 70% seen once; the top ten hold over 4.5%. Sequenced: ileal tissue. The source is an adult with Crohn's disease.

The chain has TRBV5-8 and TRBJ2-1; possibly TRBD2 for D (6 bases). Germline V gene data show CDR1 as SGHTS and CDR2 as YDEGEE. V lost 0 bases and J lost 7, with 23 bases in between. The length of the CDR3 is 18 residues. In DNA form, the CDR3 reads TGTGCCAGCAGCTTGGCCGTGGGTGGGGGGACCCTATGGAATGAGCAGTTCTTC. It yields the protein CASSLAVGGGTLWNEQFF.

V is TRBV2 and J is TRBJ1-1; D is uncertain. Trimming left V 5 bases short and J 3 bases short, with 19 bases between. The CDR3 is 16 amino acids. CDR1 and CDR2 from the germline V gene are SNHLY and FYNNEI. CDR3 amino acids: CASSPRAAGDYTEAFF. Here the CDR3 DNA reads TGTGCCAGCAGTCCCCGAGCGGCAGGAGATTACACTGAAGCTTTCTTT.

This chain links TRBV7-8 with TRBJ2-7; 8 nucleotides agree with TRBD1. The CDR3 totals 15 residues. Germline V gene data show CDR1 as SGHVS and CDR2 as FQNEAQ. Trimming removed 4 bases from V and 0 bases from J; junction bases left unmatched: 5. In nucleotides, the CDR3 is TGTGCCAGCAGCTCGCGACAGGGGCCCTCCTACGAGCAGTACTTC. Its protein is CASSSRQGPSYEQYF.

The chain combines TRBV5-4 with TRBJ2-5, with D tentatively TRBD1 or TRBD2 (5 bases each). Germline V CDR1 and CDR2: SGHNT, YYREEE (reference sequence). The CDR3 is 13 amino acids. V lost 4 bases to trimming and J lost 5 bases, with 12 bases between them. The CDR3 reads CASSRVEGETQYF. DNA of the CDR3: TGTGCCAGCAGCCGGGTCGAGGGGGAGACCCAGTACTTC.

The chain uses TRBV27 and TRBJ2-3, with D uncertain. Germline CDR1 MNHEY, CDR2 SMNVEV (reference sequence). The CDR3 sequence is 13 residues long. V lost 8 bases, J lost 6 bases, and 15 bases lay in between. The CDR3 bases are TGTGCCAGCGCGAGACGGGTAGGGGATACGCAGTATTTT. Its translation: CASARRVGDTQYF.

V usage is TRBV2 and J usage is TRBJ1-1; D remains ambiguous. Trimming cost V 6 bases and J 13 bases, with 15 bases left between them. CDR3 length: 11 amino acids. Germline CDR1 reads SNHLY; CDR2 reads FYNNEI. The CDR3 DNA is TGTGCCAGCAGCACGGAATACGAGGGTTTCTTT. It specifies CASSTEYEGFF.

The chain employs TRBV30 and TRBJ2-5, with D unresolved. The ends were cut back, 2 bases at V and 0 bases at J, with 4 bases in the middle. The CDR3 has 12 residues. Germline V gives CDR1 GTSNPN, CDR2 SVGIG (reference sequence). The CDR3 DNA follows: TGTGCCTGGAGTCCTAACCAAGAGACCCAGTACTTC. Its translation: CAWSPNQETQYF.

The CDR3 sequence: CASSAPGREFTEQFF. Written as DNA, the CDR3 is TGTGCCAGCAGTGCCCCCGGCCGCGAGTTCACTGAGCAGTTCTTC. The chain carries TRBV28 and TRBJ2-1; the D is unclear. The CDR3 contains 15 residues. Germline values: CDR1 MDHEN, CDR2 SYDVKM. V lost 5 bases, J lost 9 bases, and 20 bases lay in between.

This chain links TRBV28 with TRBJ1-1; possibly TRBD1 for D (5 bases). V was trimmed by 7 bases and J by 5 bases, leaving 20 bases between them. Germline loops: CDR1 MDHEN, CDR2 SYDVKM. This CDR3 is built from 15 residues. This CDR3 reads CASTIYGTGRTEAFF. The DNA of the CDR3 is TGTGCCAGCACAATCTACGGGACCGGGAGGACTGAAGCTTTCTTT.

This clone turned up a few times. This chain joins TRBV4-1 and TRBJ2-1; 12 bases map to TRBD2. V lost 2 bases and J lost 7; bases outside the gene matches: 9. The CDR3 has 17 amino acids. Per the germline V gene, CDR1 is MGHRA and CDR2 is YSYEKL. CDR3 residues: CASSQHPSGGAGNEQFF. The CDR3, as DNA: TGCGCCAGCAGCCAACACCCTAGCGGGGGGGCGGGTAATGAGCAGTTCTTC.

CDR3 DNA: TGTGCCAGCAATCAGGAACGGGGGGCCTACGAGCAGTACTTC. Its translation is CASNQERGAYEQYF. The chain has TRBV2 and TRBJ2-7, with 7 bases that match TRBD2. From germline, CDR1 is SNHLY and CDR2 FYNNEI. J lost 2 bases, V lost 7 bases, and 8 bases had no gene match. This CDR3 is 14 amino acids long.

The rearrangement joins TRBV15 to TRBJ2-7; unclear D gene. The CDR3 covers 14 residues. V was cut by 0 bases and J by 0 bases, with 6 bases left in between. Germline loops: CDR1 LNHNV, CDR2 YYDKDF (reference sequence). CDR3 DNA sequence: TGTGCCACCAGCAGAGAAATGAGCTCCTACGAGCAGTACTTC. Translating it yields CATSREMSSYEQYF.

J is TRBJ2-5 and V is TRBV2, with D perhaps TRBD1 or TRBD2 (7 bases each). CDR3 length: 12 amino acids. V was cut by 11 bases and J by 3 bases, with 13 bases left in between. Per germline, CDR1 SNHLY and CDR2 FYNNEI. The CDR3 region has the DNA TGTGCCTTCAGGGGGGGTGAAGAGACCCAGTACTTC. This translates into CAFRGGEETQYF.

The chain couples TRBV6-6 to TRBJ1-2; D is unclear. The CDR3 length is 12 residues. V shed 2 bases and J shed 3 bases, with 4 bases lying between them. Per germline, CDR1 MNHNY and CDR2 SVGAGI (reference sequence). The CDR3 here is CASSYRDYGYTF. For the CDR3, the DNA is TGTGCCAGCAGTTACAGGGACTATGGCTACACCTTC.

The CDR3 protein is CASSSGTGGTEAFF. The DNA of the CDR3 is TGCGCCAGCAGCTCCGGGACAGGGGGTACTGAAGCTTTCTTT. This sequence joins TRBV5-1 and TRBJ1-1, with TRBD1 matching 11 bases. This CDR3 contains 14 residues. Germline lookup yields CDR1 SGHRS and CDR2 YFSETQ. With V trimmed by 3 bases and J by 5 bases, 3 bases remained unmatched.

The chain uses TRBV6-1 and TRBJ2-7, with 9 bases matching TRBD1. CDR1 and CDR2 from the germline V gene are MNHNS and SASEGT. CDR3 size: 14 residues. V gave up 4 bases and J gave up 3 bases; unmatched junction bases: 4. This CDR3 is CASSVDRGSYEQYF. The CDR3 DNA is TGTGCCAGCAGTGTGGACAGGGGAAGCTACGAGCAGTACTTC.